Listed below are T cell receptor beta chains from one sample, sequenced in a study of molecular identifiers for immune sequencing clone quantification. Via MiXCR, TCRdb re-called the PCR reads, giving one row per CDR3 protein. The sample has 490,000 or so distinct CDR3 sequences; around 21% are singletons. Sequencing was performed on naive CD8+ T cells from blood, with Jurkat cell RNA spiked in. These receptors were collected from a human donor in good health. Some libraries in this study had Jurkat cell RNA spiked in. CDR3s include the opening cysteine and the closing phenylalanine or tryptophan. Fields, in order: V gene, J gene, clone size, D gene, CDR3 DNA, CDR3 protein. A D gene is named only where the DNA matches it firmly. A row's size may be missing; if present it is once, few, many or a size class.

TRBV29-1	TRBJ2-3	many	TRBD2	TGCAGCGTTGTCGGCGGGGGGGCCGGCACAGATACGCAGTATTTT	CSVVGGGAGTDTQYF
TRBV6-1	TRBJ2-7	NA	NA	TGTGCCAGCAGTGAATTGGGGGGGCCCTACGAGCAGTACTTC	CASSELGGPYEQYF
TRBV29-1	TRBJ2-1	few	TRBD2	TGCAGCGTTGAATTTTTCGGGGTGGGACTAGCGGGTAACAATGAGCAGTTCTTC	CSVEFFGVGLAGNNEQFF
TRBV4-1	TRBJ2-7	many	TRBD1	TGCGCCAGCAGCCCCTCCGGGACAGGGTTTGCCTACGAGCAGTACTTC	CASSPSGTGFAYEQYF
TRBV5-3	TRBJ2-1	NA	TRBD2	TGTGCCAGCAGCTTATCTGCGGGAGGGTTCAATGAGCAGTTCTTC	CASSLSAGGFNEQFF
TRBV6-1	TRBJ1-6	few	TRBD1	TGTGCCAGCAGTGCCGGGACAGGGTATAATTCACCCCTCCACTTT	CASSAGTGYNSPLHF
TRBV12-3/TRBV12-4	TRBJ1-1	many	NA	TGTGCCAGCAGTCCAGGCCCTGGGGGCACTGAAGCTTTCTTT	CASSPGPGGTEAFF
TRBV5-6	TRBJ2-3	few	NA	TGTGCCAGCAGCTTGGACGGGGGTCTAGACACAGATACGCAGTATTTT	CASSLDGGLDTDTQYF
TRBV29-1	TRBJ2-7	NA	NA	TGCGGCGTTGAAGCACAGGGGGGGAACGAGCAGTACTTC	CGVEAQGGNEQYF
TRBV28	TRBJ1-1	NA	TRBD1	TGTGCCAGCAGATGGGACAGGGGGTCGAACACTGAAGCTTTCTTT	CASRWDRGSNTEAFF
TRBV19	TRBJ1-5	NA	TRBD1	TGTGCCAGTAGGGCAGGGGGAAATCAGCCCCAGCATTTT	CASRAGGNQPQHF
TRBV9	TRBJ1-5	many	NA	TGTGCCAGCAGCGCAGGACAGACCAATCAGCCCCAGCATTTT	CASSAGQTNQPQHF
TRBV28	TRBJ2-7	many	NA	TGTGCCAGCAGTCCACCCGGACAAAACGAGCAGTACTTC	CASSPPGQNEQYF
TRBV29-1	TRBJ2-7	many	TRBD1	TGCAGCGTTGAAGGGGGCCCAACAGGGGGGTACGAGCAGTACTTC	CSVEGGPTGGYEQYF
TRBV18	TRBJ2-7	NA	NA	TGTGCCAGCTCACCAAATCAGTTAGCGGCCTGCGAGCAGTACTTC	CASSPNQLAACEQYF
TRBV19	TRBJ2-7	NA	NA	TGTGCCAGTAGTATCGGGGCTGGATACTACGAGCAGTACTTC	CASSIGAGYYEQYF
TRBV2	TRBJ2-3	many	TRBD1	TGTGCCAGCAGCGGACAGGGATTAGATACGCAGTATTTT	CASSGQGLDTQYF
TRBV3-1	TRBJ2-7	few	TRBD2	TGTGCCAGCAGCCATTCCGGGACTAGCGGGAGTGGGCAGTACTTC	CASSHSGTSGSGQYF
TRBV4-1	TRBJ2-3	NA	NA	TGCGCCAGCAGCCAATCACCCAGAGCCGGAGCCACAGATACGCAGTATTTT	CASSQSPRAGATDTQYF
TRBV29-1	TRBJ1-2	many	NA	TGCAGCGTTGTACGGCATCAGGGCTACACCTTC	CSVVRHQGYTF
TRBV6-2/TRBV6-3	TRBJ2-1	NA	NA	TGTGCCAGCAGTTACTCAGGTGCGGACCTCTCCAATGAGCAGTTCTTC	CASSYSGADLSNEQFF
TRBV5-6	TRBJ2-5	NA	TRBD2	TGTGCCAGCAGCTTGGGGGGGCTAGCGGGAGAGACCCAGTACTTC	CASSLGGLAGETQYF
TRBV7-8	TRBJ2-1	few	TRBD2	TGTGCCAGCAGCTTAGTGATAGCGGGGGCGTTCAATGAGCAGTTCTTC	CASSLVIAGAFNEQFF
TRBV20-1	TRBJ2-3	few	TRBD2	TGCAGTGCTAGAGTCTCCCCACTAGCGACAGATACGCAGTATTTT	CSARVSPLATDTQYF
TRBV4-2	TRBJ2-2	NA	TRBD2	TGTGCCAGCAGCCAAGGTGCTAGCGGGAGGACGAACACCGGGGAGCTGTTTTTT	CASSQGASGRTNTGELFF
TRBV7-9	TRBJ2-1	few	TRBD2	TGTGCCAGCAGCTTAGCGTATGGCGGGAGGGCAAATGAGCAGTTCTTC	CASSLAYGGRANEQFF
TRBV7-9	TRBJ1-4	many	NA	TGTGCCAGCAGTCAAACCGACAGTGCAACTAATGAAAAACTGTTTTTT	CASSQTDSATNEKLFF
TRBV19	TRBJ1-5	NA	NA	TGTGCCAGTAGTCCCCGTGTGGAGTTCAGTCAGCCCCAGCATTTT	CASSPRVEFSQPQHF
TRBV12-3/TRBV12-4	TRBJ2-7	NA	TRBD1	TGTGCCAGCAGTCCATCCTGGGACAGGTCATCCTACGAGCAGTACTTC	CASSPSWDRSSYEQYF
TRBV11-2	TRBJ1-1	NA	NA	TGTGCCAGCAGCTCTGCCGGGTCCTGGGACGCTGAAGCTTTCTTT	CASSSAGSWDAEAFF
TRBV6-2/TRBV6-3	TRBJ2-5	many	NA	TGTGCCAGCAGTGCAACAGGGACCCAAGAGACCCAGTACTTC	CASSATGTQETQYF